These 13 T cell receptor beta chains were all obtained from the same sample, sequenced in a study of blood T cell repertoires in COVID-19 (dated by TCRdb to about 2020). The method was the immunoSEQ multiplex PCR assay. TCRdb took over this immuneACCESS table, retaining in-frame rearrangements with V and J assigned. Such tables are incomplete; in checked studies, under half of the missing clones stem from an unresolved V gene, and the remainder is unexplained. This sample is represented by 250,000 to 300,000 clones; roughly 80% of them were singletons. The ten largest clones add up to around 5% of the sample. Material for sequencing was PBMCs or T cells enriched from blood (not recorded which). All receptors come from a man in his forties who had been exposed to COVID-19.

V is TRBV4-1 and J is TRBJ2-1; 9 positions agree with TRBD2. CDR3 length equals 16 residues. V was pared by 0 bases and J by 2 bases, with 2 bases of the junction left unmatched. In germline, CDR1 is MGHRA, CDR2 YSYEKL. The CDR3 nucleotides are TGCGCCAGCAGCCAAGATAGCGGGGGTACCTACAATGAGCAGTTCTTC. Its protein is CASSQDSGGTYNEQFF.

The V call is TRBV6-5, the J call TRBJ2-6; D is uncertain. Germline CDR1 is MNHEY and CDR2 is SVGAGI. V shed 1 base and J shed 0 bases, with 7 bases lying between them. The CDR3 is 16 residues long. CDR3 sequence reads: CASSYFGRSGANVLTF. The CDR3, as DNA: TGTGCCAGCAGTTACTTTGGGCGCTCTGGGGCCAACGTCCTGACTTTC.

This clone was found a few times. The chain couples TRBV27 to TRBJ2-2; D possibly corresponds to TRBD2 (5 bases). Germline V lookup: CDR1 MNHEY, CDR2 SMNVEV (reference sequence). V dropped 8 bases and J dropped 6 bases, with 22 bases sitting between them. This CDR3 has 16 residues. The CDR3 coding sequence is TGTGCCAGCGGTCAAGAGAGGGTTGGAAGGGCCGGGGAGCTGTTTTTT. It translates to CASGQERVGRAGELFF.

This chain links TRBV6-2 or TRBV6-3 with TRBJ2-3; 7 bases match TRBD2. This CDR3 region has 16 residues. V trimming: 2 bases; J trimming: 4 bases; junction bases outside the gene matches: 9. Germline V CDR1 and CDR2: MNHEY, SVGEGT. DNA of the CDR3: TGTGCCAGCAGTTACGGGGCGGGAGTGGGGGCAGATACGCAGTATTTT. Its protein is CASSYGAGVGADTQYF.

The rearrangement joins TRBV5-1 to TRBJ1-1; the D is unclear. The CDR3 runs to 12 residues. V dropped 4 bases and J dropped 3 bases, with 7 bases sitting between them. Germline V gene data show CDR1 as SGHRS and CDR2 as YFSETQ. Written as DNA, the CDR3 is TGCGCCAGCAGCCGCGTTGACACTGAAGCTTTCTTT. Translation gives CASSRVDTEAFF.

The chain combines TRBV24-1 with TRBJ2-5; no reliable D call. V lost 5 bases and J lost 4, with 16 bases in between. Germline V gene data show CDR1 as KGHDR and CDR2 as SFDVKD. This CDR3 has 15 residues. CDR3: CATSVKDNPTETQYF. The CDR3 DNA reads TGTGCCACCAGTGTCAAAGACAACCCCACAGAGACCCAGTACTTC.

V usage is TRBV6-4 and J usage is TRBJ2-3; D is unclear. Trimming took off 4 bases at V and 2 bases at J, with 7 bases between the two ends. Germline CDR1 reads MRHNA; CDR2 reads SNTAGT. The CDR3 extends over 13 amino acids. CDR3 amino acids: CASSAGDTDTQYF. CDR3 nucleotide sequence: TGTGCCAGCAGTGCCGGAGACACAGATACGCAGTATTTT.

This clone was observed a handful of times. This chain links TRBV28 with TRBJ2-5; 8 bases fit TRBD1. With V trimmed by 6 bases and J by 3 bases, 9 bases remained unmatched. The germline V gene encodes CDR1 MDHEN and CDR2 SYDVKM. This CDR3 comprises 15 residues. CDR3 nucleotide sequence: TGTGCCAGCAGCCCTACCGGGACAGGAAAAGAGACCCAGTACTTC. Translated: CASSPTGTGKETQYF.

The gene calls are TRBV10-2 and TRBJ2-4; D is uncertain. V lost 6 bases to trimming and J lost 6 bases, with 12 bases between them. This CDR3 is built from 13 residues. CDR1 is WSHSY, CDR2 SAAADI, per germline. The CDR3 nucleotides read TGCGCCAGCAGAACTCCTCCCTTAAACATTCAGTACTTC. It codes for CASRTPPLNIQYF.

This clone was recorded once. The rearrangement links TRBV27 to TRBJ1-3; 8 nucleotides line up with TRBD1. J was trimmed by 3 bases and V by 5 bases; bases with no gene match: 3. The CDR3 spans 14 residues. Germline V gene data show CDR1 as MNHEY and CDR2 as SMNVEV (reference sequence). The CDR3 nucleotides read TGTGCCAGCAGTAGGACAGGGTTTGGAAACACCATATATTTT. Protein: CASSRTGFGNTIYF.

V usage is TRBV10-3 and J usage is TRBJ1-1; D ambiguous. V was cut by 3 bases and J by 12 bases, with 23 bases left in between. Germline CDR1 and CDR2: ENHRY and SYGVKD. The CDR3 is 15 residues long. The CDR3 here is CAISDETPGSLRTFF. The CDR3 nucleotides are TGTGCCATCAGTGATGAAACGCCCGGGTCGTTAAGGACTTTCTTT.

Here the CDR3 reads CAISRDSNQPQHF. CDR3 in DNA: TGTGCCATCAGTCGGGATAGCAATCAGCCCCAGCATTTT. This rearrangement joins TRBV10-3 to TRBJ1-5; D is ambiguous. The V end was cut by 5 bases, the J end by 0 bases, with 5 bases between. Germline loops: CDR1 ENHRY, CDR2 SYGVKD. The CDR3 extends over 13 amino acids.

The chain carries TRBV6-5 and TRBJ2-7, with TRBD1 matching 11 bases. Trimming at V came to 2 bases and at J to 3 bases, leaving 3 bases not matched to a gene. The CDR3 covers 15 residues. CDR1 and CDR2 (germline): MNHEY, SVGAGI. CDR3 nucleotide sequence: TGTGCCAGCAGTTACCGCGGGACAGGGGGCTACGAGCAGTACTTC. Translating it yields CASSYRGTGGYEQYF.